This TCR beta chain was found in a study of early T cells in non-severe SARS-CoV-2 infection. Across the whole study: Bulk RNA isolated from unsorted whole blood underwent sequencing; chains were not paired.

A word on this clonotype: The junction differs from germline at one of its ends, possibly a read error.

TCRdb re-called the 5' RACE reads with MiXCR, one entry per CDR3 protein. The sample yields under 60,000 distinct CDR3 sequences, 9.3% seen once. This TCR was recovered from an adult who was a healthcare worker with PCR-confirmed SARS-CoV-2 infection or an uninfected control (not recorded which). Sequencing used whole blood.

In DNA, the CDR3 is TGTGCCAGCAGCCAAGGGGCGGGATATCCAGAAAAACTGTTATTT. Amino acids: CASSQGAGYPEKLLF. V is TRBV3-1 and J is TRBJ1-4; D is unclear. This CDR3 comprises 15 residues. CDR1 and CDR2 (germline): LGHDT, YNNKEL (reference sequence).